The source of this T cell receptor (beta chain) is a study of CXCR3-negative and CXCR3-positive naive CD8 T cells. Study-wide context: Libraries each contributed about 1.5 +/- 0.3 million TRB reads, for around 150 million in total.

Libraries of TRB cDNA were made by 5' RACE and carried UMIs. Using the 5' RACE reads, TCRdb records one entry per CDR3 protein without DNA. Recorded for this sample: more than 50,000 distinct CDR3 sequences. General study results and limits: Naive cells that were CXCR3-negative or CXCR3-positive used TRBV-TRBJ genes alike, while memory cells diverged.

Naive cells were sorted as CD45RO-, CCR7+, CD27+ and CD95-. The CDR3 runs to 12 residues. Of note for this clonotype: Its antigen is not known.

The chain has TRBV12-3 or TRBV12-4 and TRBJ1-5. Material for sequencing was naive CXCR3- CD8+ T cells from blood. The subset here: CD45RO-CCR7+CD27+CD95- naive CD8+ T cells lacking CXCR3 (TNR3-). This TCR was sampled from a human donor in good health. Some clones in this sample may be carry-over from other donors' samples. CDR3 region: CASSSDAQPQHF.